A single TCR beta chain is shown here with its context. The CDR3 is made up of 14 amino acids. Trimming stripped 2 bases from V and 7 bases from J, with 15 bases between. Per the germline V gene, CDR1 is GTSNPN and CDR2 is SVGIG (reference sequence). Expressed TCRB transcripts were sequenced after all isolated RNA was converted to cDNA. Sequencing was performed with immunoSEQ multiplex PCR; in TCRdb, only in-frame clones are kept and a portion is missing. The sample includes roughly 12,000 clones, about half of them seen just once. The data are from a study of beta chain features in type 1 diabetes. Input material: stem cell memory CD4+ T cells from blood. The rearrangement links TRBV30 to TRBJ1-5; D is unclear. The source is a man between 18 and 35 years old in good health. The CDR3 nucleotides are TGTGCCTGGAGTAACTCCCGGGGAGAGCAGCCCCAGCATTTT. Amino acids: CAWSNSRGEQPQHF.